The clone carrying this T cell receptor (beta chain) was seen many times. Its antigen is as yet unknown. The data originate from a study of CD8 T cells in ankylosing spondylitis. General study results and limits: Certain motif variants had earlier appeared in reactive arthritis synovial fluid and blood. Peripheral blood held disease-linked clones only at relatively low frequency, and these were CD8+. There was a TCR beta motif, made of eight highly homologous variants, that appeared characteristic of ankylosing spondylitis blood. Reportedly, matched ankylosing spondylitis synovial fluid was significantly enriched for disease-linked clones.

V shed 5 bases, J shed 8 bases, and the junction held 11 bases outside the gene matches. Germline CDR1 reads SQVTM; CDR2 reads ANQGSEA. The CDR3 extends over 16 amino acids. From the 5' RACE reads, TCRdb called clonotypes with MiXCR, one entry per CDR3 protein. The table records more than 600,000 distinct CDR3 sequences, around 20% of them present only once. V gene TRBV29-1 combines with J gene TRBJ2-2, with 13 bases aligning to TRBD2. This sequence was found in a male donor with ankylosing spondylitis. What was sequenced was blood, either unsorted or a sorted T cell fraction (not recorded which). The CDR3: CSVSLTSGGTGGELFF. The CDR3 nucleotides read TGCAGCGTTTCGCTGACTAGCGGGGGGACAGGGGGGGAGCTGTTTTTT.